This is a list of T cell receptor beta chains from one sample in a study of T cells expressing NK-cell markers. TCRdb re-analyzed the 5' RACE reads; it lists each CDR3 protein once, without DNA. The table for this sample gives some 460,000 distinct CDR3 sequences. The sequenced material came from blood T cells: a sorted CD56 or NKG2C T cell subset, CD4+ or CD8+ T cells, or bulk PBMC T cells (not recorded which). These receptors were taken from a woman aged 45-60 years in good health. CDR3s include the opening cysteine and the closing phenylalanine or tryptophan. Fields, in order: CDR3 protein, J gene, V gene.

CDR3: CSAWHSNEKLFF
J: TRBJ1-4
V: TRBV20-1

CDR3: CASSQDNQGRFGYTF
J: TRBJ1-2
V: TRBV4-1

CDR3: CASSSGIGALQETQYF
J: TRBJ2-5
V: TRBV5-1

CDR3: CSVERRLAGDNEQFF
J: TRBJ2-1
V: TRBV29-1

CDR3: CASSYRHTNEQFF
J: TRBJ2-1
V: TRBV6-6

CDR3: CASSLSTGKRQPQHF
J: TRBJ1-5
V: TRBV19

CDR3: CASSRRRPFPYEQYF
J: TRBJ2-7
V: TRBV12-3/TRBV12-4

CDR3: CSARAWTTNTEAFF
J: TRBJ1-1
V: TRBV20-1

CDR3: CASTEEVDTQYF
J: TRBJ2-3
V: TRBV2

CDR3: CAWRSGALYEQYF
J: TRBJ2-7
V: TRBV30

CDR3: CASSGGLTSGRGDEQFF
J: TRBJ2-1
V: TRBV9

CDR3: CAWSVWGAQNTEAFF
J: TRBJ1-1
V: TRBV30

CDR3: CASSPGTASSYEQYF
J: TRBJ2-7
V: TRBV5-4

CDR3: CASSPGFAVNQPQHF
J: TRBJ1-5
V: TRBV7-9

CDR3: CAISEGGGPYNEQFF
J: TRBJ2-1
V: TRBV10-3

CDR3: CASSFEGRRNTQYF
J: TRBJ2-3
V: TRBV5-1

CDR3: CASNQGQVTGEQFF
J: TRBJ2-1
V: TRBV2

CDR3: CASSRPLAVGGFF
J: TRBJ2-1
V: TRBV6-2/TRBV6-3

CDR3: CATSRDFLGGREAFF
J: TRBJ1-1
V: TRBV15

CDR3: CASTGPGQETQYF
J: TRBJ2-5
V: TRBV5-5

CDR3: CASSPAGAAGNTIYF
J: TRBJ1-3
V: TRBV4-1

CDR3: CASSLRRGYEQYF
J: TRBJ2-7
V: TRBV19

CDR3: CASSQGVQRNQPQHF
J: TRBJ1-5
V: TRBV3-1

CDR3: CASTNSGYEQYF
J: TRBJ2-7
V: TRBV10-2

CDR3: CATSEPGDTYNEQFF
J: TRBJ2-1
V: TRBV24-1

CDR3: CASSVRTVSGGNTIYF
J: TRBJ1-3
V: TRBV9